These 27 T cell receptor beta chains were sequenced from one sample in a study of post-analysis software for immune sequencing data. These receptors' antigens are unknown. cDNA libraries of TCR beta carried unique molecular identifiers. MiXCR, run by TCRdb on the PCR reads, gives a single entry per CDR3 protein. The sample lists over 700,000 distinct CDR3 sequences, roughly 30% occurring once. Study results and caveats: Comparison of patients with controls showed 5 or 6 TRBV segments more frequent in patients, TRBV5-6, TRBV5-1 and TRBV20-1 among them.

Material: blood. These receptors came from a girl aged 5-17 years with multiple sclerosis.

Remarks on this clonotype: One end of the junction does not line up with germline, which may come from a read error. This sequence joins TRBV10-3 and TRBJ2-7; no clear D gene. Germline V gene data show CDR1 as ENHRY and CDR2 as SYGVKD. The CDR3 sequence is 14 residues long. The CDR3 spells CAISEVSGSYEQYF. The CDR3 DNA follows: TGTGCCATCAGTGAGGTGTCGGGTTCCTATGAGCAGTACTTC.

This clonotype was seen only once. The gene calls are TRBV4-3 and TRBJ2-1; TRBD1 agrees at 9 bases. Germline CDR1 is LGHNA and CDR2 is YSLEER. Trimming at V came to 4 bases and at J to 6 bases, leaving 7 bases not matched to a gene. The CDR3 covers 15 residues. The CDR3 nucleotides are TGCGCCAGCAGCCGCCAGGACAGGGGATCCAATGAGCAGTTCTTC. Translated, it gives CASSRQDRGSNEQFF.

The CDR3: CASSFKGQGVYEQYF. The CDR3 DNA reads TGTGCCAGCAGCTTCAAGGGACAGGGGGTTTACGAGCAGTACTTC. The chain links TRBV7-2 to TRBJ2-7, with 11 bases that match TRBD1. Germline assignment: CDR1 SGHTA and CDR2 FQGNSA. The V gene end was trimmed by 3 bases and the J gene end by 4 bases; junction bases not matched to a gene: 5. There are 15 residues in the CDR3.

The gene calls are TRBV28 and TRBJ2-1; 8 nucleotides line up with TRBD2. After removal of 1 base from V and 7 bases from J, the junction contained 6 bases not matched to a gene. CDR3 length equals 15 residues. CDR1 is MDHEN and CDR2 is SYDVKM in the germline V gene. The CDR3 here is CASSLLREDANEQFF. CDR3 DNA sequence: TGTGCCAGCAGTTTATTGCGGGAGGATGCGAATGAGCAGTTCTTC.

The rearrangement joins TRBV11-3 to TRBJ2-3; D is perhaps TRBD2 (6 bases). V lost 1 base and J 1 base, leaving 12 bases between the germline ends. CDR3 size: 16 residues. CDR1 and CDR2 from the germline V gene are SGHNT and YENEEA. CDR3 nucleotides: TGTGCCAGCAGCTTAGGGATGCGGGGTGGCACAGATACGCAGTATTTT. Protein: CASSLGMRGGTDTQYF. The full variable domain, its missing parts supplied by reference TRBV11-3 and TRBJ2-3, is EAGVVQSPRYKIIEKKQPVAFWCNPISGHNTLYWYLQNLGQGPELLIRYENEEAVDDSQLPKDRFSAERLKGVDSTLKIQPAELGDSAVYLCASSLGMRGGTDTQYFGPGTRLTVL.

The chain couples TRBV29-1 to TRBJ2-7; D might be TRBD1 (5 bases). Trimming left V 2 bases short and J 0 bases short, with 8 bases between. Per germline, CDR1 SQVTM and CDR2 ANQGSEA. CDR3 length equals 13 residues. For the CDR3, the DNA is TGCAGCGTTGAAACAGGCACCTCCTACGAGCAGTACTTC. It specifies CSVETGTSYEQYF.

This clonotype was picked up many times. The V and J genes are TRBV10-3 and TRBJ2-1, with no clear D. The CDR3 has 15 residues. V was clipped by 4 bases and J by 6 bases, with 16 bases between them. The germline CDR1 and CDR2 sequences are ENHRY and SYGVKD. Here the CDR3 DNA reads TGTGCCATCAGTGGTGAAGGAGAATTCGTCAATGAGCAGTTCTTC. Encoded protein: CAISGEGEFVNEQFF.

The gene calls are TRBV6-1 and TRBJ2-5; 7 nucleotides agree with TRBD2. The CDR3 is made up of 13 amino acids. Trimming took 8 bases from V and 11 from J; bases not matched to a gene: 14. Per the germline V gene, CDR1 is MNHNS and CDR2 is SASEGT. CDR3 nucleotides: TGTGCCAGCCGACTAGCTTCCTACAATGAGCAGTACTTC. This encodes CASRLASYNEQYF.

This clonotype has only one observation. Because it lacks the conserved phenylalanine or tryptophan at the end, this CDR3 is likely a read error. The chain couples TRBV28 to TRBJ2-7; D is ambiguous. Trimming shortened V by 6 bases and J by 6 bases, and 9 bases separated the two germline ends. Germline CDR1 MDHEN, CDR2 SYDVKM. The CDR3 sequence is 11 residues long. DNA for the CDR3: TGTGCCAGCAGGTCATTGTCCGAGCAGTACTGC. This gives the protein CASRSLSEQYC.

Points on this clonotype: The junction departs from the called germline gene at one end, perhaps through a read error. The chain uses TRBV5-1 and TRBJ1-1; 7 bases match TRBD1. The CDR3 runs to 17 residues. The germline V gene has CDR1 SGHRS and CDR2 YFSETQ. CDR3 bases: TGCGCCAGCAGCTTCTTTGACAGGGCAACAATCAACACTGAAGTTTTCTTT. Amino acids: CASSFFDRATINTEVFF. Full variable domain (missing parts from reference TRBV5-1 and TRBJ1-1): KAGVTQTPRYLIKTRGQQVTLSCSPISGHRSVSWYQQTPGQGLQFLFEYFSETQRNKGNFPGRFSGRQFSNSRSEMNVSTLELGDSALYLCASSFFDRATINTEVFFGQGTRLTVV.

The chain carries TRBV9 and TRBJ2-7, with a tentative D call TRBD2 (6 bases). This CDR3 comprises 13 residues. The V end lost 3 bases, the J end lost 0 bases, and 7 bases lay between the germline ends. CDR1 is SGDLS and CDR2 is YYNGEE in the germline V gene. The CDR3 protein is CASSGRDSYEQYF. CDR3 in DNA: TGTGCCAGCAGCGGGAGGGACTCCTACGAGCAGTACTTC.

This clonotype came up a few times. V and J are TRBV10-3 and TRBJ2-1; 9 bases line up with TRBD2. The CDR3 sequence is 18 residues long. CDR1 is ENHRY, CDR2 SYGVKD, per germline. The V gene end was trimmed by 4 bases and the J gene end by 8 bases; junction bases not matched to a gene: 18. This chain's CDR3 is CAISATGTSQIIKHEQFF. In DNA form, the CDR3 reads TGTGCCATCAGTGCAACCGGGACTAGCCAAATAATAAAACATGAGCAGTTCTTC.

The chain is built from TRBV19 and TRBJ1-5; possible D gene TRBD1, 5 bases. Germline CDR1 reads LNHDA; CDR2 reads SQIVND (reference sequence). This CDR3 is 15 amino acids long. V was pared by 3 bases and J by 1 base, with 10 bases between. The CDR3, as DNA: TGTGCCAGTAGTATCCGAGACAGAAGCAATCAGCCCCAGCATTTT. Its translation is CASSIRDRSNQPQHF.

Only a few counts were recorded for this clonotype. The rearrangement links TRBV6-6 to TRBJ2-6; D uncertain. The V gene lost 6 bases and the J gene lost 0 bases, with 12 bases spanning the gap. CDR1 is MNHNY and CDR2 is SVGAGI in the germline V gene (reference sequence). The CDR3 sequence is 16 residues long. The CDR3 reads CASSRTTGSGANVLTF. CDR3 sequence (DNA): TGTGCCAGCAGCAGAACGACGGGCTCTGGGGCCAACGTCCTGACTTTC.

This clonotype occurred many times. V is TRBV12-3 or TRBV12-4 and J is TRBJ2-1; 9 bases align to TRBD1. The trim removed 2 bases at V and 1 base at J, leaving 6 bases unmatched. CDR3 size: 17 residues. This CDR3 is CASSLIPGQGSYNEQFF. The DNA of the CDR3 is TGTGCCAGCAGTTTAATCCCGGGACAGGGATCCTACAATGAGCAGTTCTTC.

This clonotype was counted between two and nine times. The chain employs TRBV20-1 and TRBJ2-7, with 7 bases matching TRBD2. The CDR3 extends over 14 amino acids. Germline assignment: CDR1 DFQATT and CDR2 SNEGSKA (reference sequence). The V segment lost 0 bases and the J segment 2 bases; nucleotides outside the gene matches: 4. DNA of the CDR3: TGCAGTGCTAGAGATCCCGGACTAGCCTACGAGCAGTACTTC. It specifies CSARDPGLAYEQYF.

The sample holds a few counts of this clonotype. The CDR3 sequence: CATSDPTLGYTF. The DNA for the CDR3 is TGTGCCACCAGTGACCCGACCTTGGGCTACACCTTC. V and J are TRBV24-1 and TRBJ1-2; D is unresolved. The CDR3 extends over 12 amino acids. V was clipped by 4 bases and J by 8 bases, with 10 bases between them. The germline V gene has CDR1 KGHDR and CDR2 SFDVKD.

The chain combines TRBV5-5 with TRBJ2-5; TRBD1 might be the D (6 bases). This CDR3 comprises 14 residues. Trimming removed 4 bases at V and 11 bases at J, with 21 bases between. Germline lookup yields CDR1 SGHKS and CDR2 YYEKEE (reference sequence). This CDR3 reads CASSGGREKYEQYF. CDR3 in DNA: TGTGCCAGCAGCGGGGGCAGGGAAAAGTATGAGCAGTACTTC.

About this clonotype itself: A much larger clone differs by one base, so this may be a read error. This chain uses TRBV20-1 with TRBJ2-7; D is possibly TRBD1 (6 bases). Germline-derived CDR1 and CDR2 are DFQATT and SNEGSKA (reference sequence). The CDR3 has 12 amino acids. The CDR3 sequence: CRARGQIYEQYF. In DNA form, the CDR3 reads TGCAGGGCTAGAGGACAGATCTACGAGCAGTACTTC.

This clonotype appeared a single time. The rearrangement uses TRBV5-1 and TRBJ2-5; either TRBD1 or TRBD2 may fit D (5 bases each). Germline CDR1 SGHRS, CDR2 YFSETQ. The CDR3 loop spans 14 amino acids. V was pared by 4 bases and J by 2 bases, with 12 bases between. The CDR3 DNA reads TGCGCCAGCAGCCGAACGGGACGGCAAGAGACCCAGTACTTC. Protein product: CASSRTGRQETQYF. Variable domain in full (rest from reference TRBV5-1 and TRBJ2-5): KAGVTQTPRYLIKTRGQQVTLSCSPISGHRSVSWYQQTPGQGLQFLFEYFSETQRNKGNFPGRFSGRQFSNSRSEMNVSTLELGDSALYLCASSRTGRQETQYFGPGTRLLVL.

The sample holds a few counts of this clonotype. The rearrangement links TRBV7-9 to TRBJ1-1; no clear D gene. Trimming left V 4 bases short and J 3 bases short, with 9 bases between. The CDR3 loop spans 13 amino acids. The germline V gene encodes CDR1 SEHNR and CDR2 FQNEAQ (reference sequence). The CDR3 DNA reads TGTGCCAGCAGCTCCGTTTCGGACACTGAAGCTTTCTTT. It codes for CASSSVSDTEAFF.

This clonotype has a handful of counts. The gene calls are TRBV20-1 and TRBJ2-1; 9 bases are a match to TRBD2. J gave up 7 bases and V 5 bases, and 18 bases lay outside the gene matches. Looked up from germline, CDR1 is DFQATT and CDR2 is SNEGSKA (reference sequence). This CDR3 region has 17 residues. CDR3 residues: CSALNPLAGWAENEQFF. The CDR3 DNA reads TGCAGTGCTCTGAACCCTCTAGCGGGATGGGCGGAGAATGAGCAGTTCTTC.

This clonotype was found many times. The chain joins TRBV5-1 to TRBJ1-6; D not certain. Germline CDR1 and CDR2: SGHRS and YFSETQ. The germline V and J ends were trimmed by 0 bases and 2 bases, with 9 bases remaining between them. This CDR3 has 16 residues. The CDR3 protein is CASSLDTSPYNSPLHF. The CDR3 coding sequence is TGCGCCAGCAGCTTGGACACAAGCCCCTATAATTCACCCCTCCACTTT.

This clonotype has only a few counts. The chain has TRBV19 and TRBJ2-1, with D perhaps assigned TRBD1 or TRBD2 (5 bases each). Trimming took 6 bases from V and 0 from J, leaving 18 bases between them. The CDR3 is made up of 17 amino acids. The germline gives CDR1 LNHDA, CDR2 SQIVND (reference sequence). Written as DNA, the CDR3 is TGTGCCAGTAGCCTCCCGGGACGGGACCTCTCCTACAATGAGCAGTTCTTC. It specifies CASSLPGRDLSYNEQFF.

J is TRBJ2-1 and V is TRBV5-1, with D unresolved. The CDR3 is 14 residues long. V dropped 0 bases and J dropped 5 bases, with 9 bases sitting between them. Germline loops: CDR1 SGHRS, CDR2 YFSETQ. DNA for the CDR3: TGCGCCAGCAGCTTGGAAGGGTCGCACAATGAGCAGTTCTTC. The encoded protein is CASSLEGSHNEQFF.

Only a few counts were recorded for this clonotype. V and J are TRBV20-1 and TRBJ2-3; the match to TRBD2 covers 11 bases. CDR1 is DFQATT, CDR2 SNEGSKA, per germline (reference sequence). This CDR3 spans 15 amino acids. Germline trimming cut 4 bases from V and 5 bases from J; bases unmatched to any gene: 8. DNA of the CDR3: TGCAGTGCTACCGGACTAGCGGGCCTCCGAGATACGCAGTATTTT. Residues: CSATGLAGLRDTQYF.

The chain uses TRBV6-2 or TRBV6-3 and TRBJ2-7; D unresolved. CDR1 and CDR2 from the germline V gene are MNHEY and SVGEGT. Trimming pared 5 bases from V and 6 bases from J, leaving 5 bases between. This CDR3 spans 10 amino acids. The CDR3 reads CASSACEQYF. Here the CDR3 DNA reads TGTGCCAGCAGTGCATGCGAGCAGTACTTC.